This T cell receptor beta chain comes out of a study of cytomegalovirus exposure and HLA in healthy donors. Study details: It was reported in a later analysis that the 120 validation repertoires used the same platform as the approximately 670 first-cohort repertoires.

The CDR3 has 16 amino acids. The V gene's germline CDR1 is SGHTA and CDR2 FQGNSA. The V and J ends lost 4 bases and 5 bases respectively, with 20 bases between them. This table comes from immunoSEQ multiplex PCR, and its TCRdb copy is limited to in-frame clones, with some not included. The sample yields 100,000 to 130,000 clones, 70% to 90% seen once. V is TRBV7-2 and J is TRBJ1-2; tentative D call: TRBD1 (5 bases). Sequencing was carried out using PBMCs. This sequence originates from a woman between 18 and 29 years old in good health and CMV-seronegative. CDR3 sequence (DNA): TGTGCCAGCAGCTCGCATGCGCAGGGTATTGGGTATGGCTACACCTTC. Protein product: CASSSHAQGIGYGYTF.